The 25 T cell receptor beta chains in this list originate from one sample, sequenced in a study of T cell responses to AZD1222 COVID-19 vaccine. The repertoire was sequenced with immunoSEQ multiplex PCR; TCRdb's copy has only in-frame clones and lacks some. Among 95,000 to 150,000 clones, roughly 87% were seen once, and the ten largest hold about 10%. Specimen: peripheral blood, collected on day 0 of AZD1222 vaccination. The receptors here all came from an adult in good health.

The chain links TRBV20-1 to TRBJ2-1; TRBD2 aligns across 7 bases. J lost 3 bases, V lost 3 bases, and 5 bases had no gene match. CDR3 length: 14 residues. The germline V gene has CDR1 DFQATT and CDR2 SNEGSKA (reference sequence). CDR3 sequence (DNA): TGCAGTGCTAGTCCCCAGCGGGGCTACAATGAGCAGTTCTTC. As protein: CSASPQRGYNEQFF.

The V call is TRBV9, the J call TRBJ2-3, with 9 positions matching TRBD1. J was trimmed by 3 bases and V by 4 bases; bases with no gene match: 9. Germline values: CDR1 SGDLS, CDR2 YYNGEE. CDR3 length: 16 amino acids. This chain's CDR3 is CASSIDGTGKTDTQYF. Written as DNA, the CDR3 is TGTGCCAGCAGCATTGACGGGACAGGGAAAACAGATACGCAGTATTTT.

The chain has TRBV6-5 and TRBJ1-6; TRBD1 aligns across 9 bases. Germline assignment: CDR1 MNHEY and CDR2 SVGAGI. The CDR3 sequence is 15 residues long. V lost 2 bases and J lost 7; bases outside the gene matches: 3. CDR3 DNA sequence: TGTGCCAGCAGTTACGACAGGGGGGGAAATTCACCCCTCCACTTT. This sequence encodes CASSYDRGGNSPLHF.

The chain links TRBV6-5 to TRBJ1-1; D is ambiguous. The CDR3 has 13 residues. The germline CDR1 and CDR2 sequences are MNHEY and SVGAGI. V was clipped by 4 bases and J by 8 bases, with 14 bases between them. The CDR3, as DNA: TGTGCCAGCAGTTCAATGGGGATATACGAAGCTTTCTTT. This codes for CASSSMGIYEAFF.

The J gene is TRBJ2-3, the V gene TRBV15; unclear D gene. The CDR3 is 15 residues long. Between the trimmed V and J ends, which lost 2 bases and 3 bases, there was a span of 12 bases. CDR1 LNHNV and CDR2 YYDKDF come from the germline V gene (reference sequence). The chain's CDR3 is CATSRPSVSTDTQYF. CDR3 nucleotide sequence: TGTGCCACCAGCAGACCCAGCGTCTCTACAGATACGCAGTATTTT.

The chain has TRBV7-8 and TRBJ2-6, with 7 bases that match TRBD1. With 5 bases clipped from V and 2 bases from J, the junction kept 6 bases outside the gene matches. Germline CDR1 SGHVS, CDR2 FQNEAQ. The CDR3 spans 16 residues. The CDR3 is CASSTPQGTGANVLTF. CDR3 bases: TGTGCCAGCAGCACACCACAGGGGACTGGGGCCAACGTCCTGACTTTC.

The chain has TRBV29-1 and TRBJ2-2; 7 bases agree with TRBD1. This CDR3 has 14 amino acids. V dropped 2 bases and J dropped 1; count of bases not matched to a gene: 1. The germline gives CDR1 SQVTM, CDR2 ANQGSEA. Written as DNA, the CDR3 is TGCAGCGTTGAATCAGGGGGGAACACCGGGGAGCTGTTTTTT. Its protein product is CSVESGGNTGELFF.

The chain recombines TRBV6-6 with TRBJ1-2; possibly TRBD1 for D (6 bases). This CDR3 spans 17 amino acids. CDR1 is MNHNY, CDR2 SVGAGI, per germline (reference sequence). V was trimmed by 5 bases and J by 0 bases, leaving 19 bases between them. The CDR3 region has the DNA TGTGCCAGCAGTCTAACCCCGACAGGATCCGCTAACTATGGCTACACCTTC. Translation gives CASSLTPTGSANYGYTF.

The rearrangement uses TRBV27 and TRBJ2-1; 10 positions match TRBD1. The CDR3 spans 15 residues. V shed 7 bases, J shed 4 bases, and the junction held 7 bases outside the gene matches. Germline assignment: CDR1 MNHEY and CDR2 SMNVEV (reference sequence). In DNA, the CDR3 is TGTGCCAGCAAACCGGGACAGGGGACTTACAATGAGCAGTTCTTC. The encoded protein is CASKPGQGTYNEQFF.

The chain links TRBV6-5 to TRBJ2-7; a weak D match, TRBD1 (5 bases). Germline CDR1 reads MNHEY; CDR2 reads SVGAGI. Trimming pared 6 bases from V and 1 base from J, leaving 7 bases between. This CDR3 region has 12 residues. CDR3 nucleotides: TGTGCCAGCAGGGACATTTCCTACGAGCAGTACTTC. This sequence encodes CASRDISYEQYF.

V usage is TRBV12-5 and J usage is TRBJ2-7; TRBD2 might be the D (5 bases). Trimming shortened V by 0 bases and J by 0 bases, and 18 bases separated the two germline ends. Germline V gene lookup returns CDR1 LGHNT and CDR2 FRNRAP. The CDR3 length is 18 residues. CDR3 coding DNA: TGTGCTAGTGGTTTGGTACTAGGGCGGAGTGAGTCCTCCTACGAGCAGTACTTC. Translating it yields CASGLVLGRSESSYEQYF. Variable domain in full (rest from reference TRBV12-5 and TRBJ2-7): DARVTQTPRHKVTEMGQEVTMRCQPILGHNTVFWYRQTMMQGLELLAYFRNRAPLDDSGMPKDRFSAEMPDATLATLKIQPSEPRDSAVYFCASGLVLGRSESSYEQYFGPGTRLTVT.

V is TRBV5-4 and J is TRBJ1-1; no firm D call. Germline CDR1 is SGHNT and CDR2 is YYREEE (reference sequence). This CDR3 comprises 13 residues. V lost 1 base to trimming and J lost 8 bases, with 12 bases between them. The CDR3 nucleotides are TGTGCCAGCAGCTTGTCCCGGTCGGGAGAAGCTTTCTTT. This sequence encodes CASSLSRSGEAFF.

The CDR3 sequence: CASSQAPNNEQFF. In DNA form, the CDR3 reads TGCGCCAGCAGCCAAGCACCAAACAATGAGCAGTTCTTC. This chain links TRBV4-1 with TRBJ2-1; D is uncertain. Germline CDR1 MGHRA, CDR2 YSYEKL. The V end was cut by 1 base, the J end by 5 bases, with 6 bases between. The CDR3 totals 13 residues.

V usage is TRBV6-6 and J usage is TRBJ1-6; D is ambiguous. The CDR3 loop spans 16 amino acids. Germline CDR1 is MNHNY and CDR2 is SVGAGI (reference sequence). Between the trimmed V and J ends, which lost 6 bases and 0 bases, there was a span of 12 bases. The DNA of the CDR3 is TGTGCCAGCAGCTCCGGCAGCAGCTCCTATAATTCACCCCTCCACTTT. This codes for CASSSGSSSYNSPLHF.

The J gene is TRBJ2-5, the V gene TRBV4-1; D unresolved. Deletions cut 5 bases from V and 8 bases from J, with 15 bases between. CDR1 and CDR2 from the germline V gene are MGHRA and YSYEKL. The CDR3 runs to 13 residues. CDR3 sequence reads: CASSDTPPHTQYF. In DNA form, the CDR3 reads TGCGCCAGCAGCGACACCCCACCCCACACCCAGTACTTC.

The rearrangement uses TRBV7-9 and TRBJ1-5; possible D gene TRBD1, 5 bases. Germline CDR1 and CDR2: SEHNR and FQNEAQ (reference sequence). V gave up 5 bases and J gave up 9 bases, with 17 bases separating them. The CDR3 loop spans 14 amino acids. CDR3 DNA: TGTGCCAGCAGCCCGGGGACTCTAGATGGGCCCCAGCATTTT. It translates to CASSPGTLDGPQHF. Drawing the rest from reference TRBV7-9 and TRBJ1-5, the complete variable domain is DTGVSQNPRHKITKRGQNVTFRCDPISEHNRLYWYRQTLGQGPEFLTYFQNEAQLEKSRLLSDRFSAERPKGSFSTLEIQRTEQGDSAMYLCASSPGTLDGPQHFGDGTRLSIL.

CDR3 amino acids: CASSLLRSTDTQYF. The CDR3 DNA reads TGTGCCAGCAGCTTACTTCGGTCCACAGATACGCAGTATTTT. The chain employs TRBV11-1 and TRBJ2-3; no clear D. The V gene lost 2 bases and the J gene lost 2 bases, with 8 bases spanning the gap. There are 14 residues in the CDR3. The V gene's germline CDR1 is SGHAT and CDR2 FQDESV (reference sequence).

The V and J genes are TRBV19 and TRBJ2-7; TRBD1 agrees at 12 bases. The CDR3 covers 15 residues. Trimming took 1 base from V and 7 from J; bases not matched to a gene: 5. Germline CDR1 is LNHDA and CDR2 is SQIVND (reference sequence). CDR3 residues: CASSIVGTGGSEQYF. The CDR3 bases are TGTGCCAGTAGTATAGTCGGGACAGGGGGCAGTGAGCAGTACTTC.

On this clone itself: Other nucleotide sequences from this sample produce the same CDR3. The chain combines TRBV6-5 with TRBJ2-1; 8 bases line up with TRBD2. The junction had 7 bases not matched to a gene; V was cut back by 6 bases and J by 9 bases. The CDR3 loop spans 13 amino acids. Germline V lookup: CDR1 MNHEY, CDR2 SVGAGI. The CDR3 loop is CASSRAGVVEQFF. The CDR3 DNA follows: TGTGCCAGCAGCCGAGCGGGAGTGGTTGAGCAGTTCTTC.

The rearrangement joins TRBV9 to TRBJ1-2; tentatively, D is TRBD1 (6 bases). There are 14 residues in the CDR3. V was trimmed by 4 bases and J by 4 bases, leaving 14 bases between them. Germline CDR1 is SGDLS and CDR2 is YYNGEE. In DNA, the CDR3 is TGTGCCAGCAGCACCGTGACAGGTACCTATGGCTACACCTTC. Its protein product is CASSTVTGTYGYTF.

This clone was recorded a few times. The chain carries TRBV19 and TRBJ1-2, with D possibly TRBD1 on 5 matching bases. V was trimmed by 0 bases and J by 4 bases, leaving 15 bases between them. The CDR3 contains 16 residues. CDR1 is LNHDA, CDR2 SQIVND, per germline (reference sequence). This chain's CDR3 is CASSIDEGGAPYGYTF. CDR3 in DNA: TGTGCCAGTAGTATAGACGAGGGAGGGGCCCCCTATGGCTACACCTTC.

This clone was seen a handful of times. The chain uses TRBV19 and TRBJ2-2, with a weak D call TRBD2 (6 bases). Per germline, CDR1 LNHDA and CDR2 SQIVND (reference sequence). V gave up 3 bases and J gave up 13 bases, with 15 bases separating them. This CDR3 spans 13 amino acids. Written as DNA, the CDR3 is TGTGCCAGTAGTATGGGGGGTCTTAACGGGCTGTTTTTT. It yields the protein CASSMGGLNGLFF.

The chain joins TRBV18 to TRBJ2-5, with D maybe TRBD2 (6 bases). Trimming pared 5 bases from V and 5 bases from J, leaving 15 bases between. Germline V gene sequence: CDR1 KGHSH, CDR2 LQKENI. This CDR3 has 14 residues. The chain's CDR3 is CASSSGGRRETQYF. The DNA of the CDR3 is TGTGCCAGCTCATCCGGGGGTAGGAGGGAGACCCAGTACTTC.

The CDR3 spells CASSDSSYSYNSPLHF. CDR3 nucleotide sequence: TGTGCCAGCAGCGACAGCTCCTACTCCTATAATTCACCCCTCCACTTT. The chain uses TRBV2 and TRBJ1-6; perhaps TRBD1 as D (5 bases). This CDR3 region has 16 residues. Germline-derived CDR1 and CDR2 are SNHLY and FYNNEI. The V gene lost 6 bases and the J gene lost 0 bases, with 12 bases spanning the gap.

CDR3 bases: TGTGCCAGCAGCGTAGAGGGTGCGGGGGGGCGAGATACGCAGTATTTT. It codes for CASSVEGAGGRDTQYF. The V gene is TRBV9, the J gene TRBJ2-3; TRBD2 aligns across 9 bases. The germline gives CDR1 SGDLS, CDR2 YYNGEE. This CDR3 contains 16 residues. V lost 0 bases, J lost 5 bases, and 7 bases stayed unmatched.